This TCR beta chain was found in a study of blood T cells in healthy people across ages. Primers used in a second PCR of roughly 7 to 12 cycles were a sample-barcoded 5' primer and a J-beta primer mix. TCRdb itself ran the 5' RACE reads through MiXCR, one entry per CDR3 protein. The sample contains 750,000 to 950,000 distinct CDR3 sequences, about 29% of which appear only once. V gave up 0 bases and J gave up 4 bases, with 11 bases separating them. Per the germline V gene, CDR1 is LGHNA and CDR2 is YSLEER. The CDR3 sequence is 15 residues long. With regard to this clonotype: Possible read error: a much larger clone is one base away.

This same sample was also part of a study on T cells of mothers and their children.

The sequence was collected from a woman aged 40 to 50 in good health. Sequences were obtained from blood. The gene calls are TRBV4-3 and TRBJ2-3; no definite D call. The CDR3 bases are TGCGCCAGCAGCCAAGATCGTCTCAGCGCAGATACGCAGTATTTT. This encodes CASSQDRLSADTQYF.